This T cell receptor beta chain was recovered during a study of identical twins. CDR3 length: 13 residues. Germline assignment: CDR1 SGHTA and CDR2 FQGTGA. With 3 bases removed from V and 7 bases from J, the gap between germline ends came to 12 bases. The sample holds a few counts of this clonotype. MiXCR, applied by TCRdb to the 5' RACE reads, yields one record per CDR3 protein. The sample has 460,000 or so distinct CDR3 sequences, approximately 14% seen once. The same specimen was also included in a second study, on yellow fever vaccine responses in identical twins.

The sample comprised CD4+ T cells sorted from blood. The chain employs TRBV7-3 and TRBJ1-2, with D uncertain. The sequence was obtained from a woman in her late teens or twenties in good health. The CDR3 region is CASSFDHGGGYTF. CDR3 sequence (DNA): TGTGCCAGCAGCTTCGACCATGGAGGTGGCTACACCTTC.